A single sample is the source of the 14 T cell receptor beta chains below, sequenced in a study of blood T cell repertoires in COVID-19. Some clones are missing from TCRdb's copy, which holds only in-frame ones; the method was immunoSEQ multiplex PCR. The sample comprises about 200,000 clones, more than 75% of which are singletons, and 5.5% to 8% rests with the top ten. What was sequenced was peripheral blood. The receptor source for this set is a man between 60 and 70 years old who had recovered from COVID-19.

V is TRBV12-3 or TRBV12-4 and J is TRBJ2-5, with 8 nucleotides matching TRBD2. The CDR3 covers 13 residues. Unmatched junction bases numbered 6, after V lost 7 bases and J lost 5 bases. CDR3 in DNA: TGTGCCAGCACGGGGGGGGCGCTGGAGACCCAGTACTTC. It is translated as CASTGGALETQYF.

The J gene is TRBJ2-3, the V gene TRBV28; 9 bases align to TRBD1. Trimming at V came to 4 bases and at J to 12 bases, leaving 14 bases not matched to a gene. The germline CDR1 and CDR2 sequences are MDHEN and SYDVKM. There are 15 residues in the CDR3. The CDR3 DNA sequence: TGTGCCAGCAGTTCGGGGACAGGGATCCCCCAAAACCAGTATTTT. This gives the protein CASSSGTGIPQNQYF.

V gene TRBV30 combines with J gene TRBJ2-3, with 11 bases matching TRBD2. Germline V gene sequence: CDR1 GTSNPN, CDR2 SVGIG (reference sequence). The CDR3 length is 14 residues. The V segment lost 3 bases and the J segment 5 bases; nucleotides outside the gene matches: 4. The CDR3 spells CAWRVAGGLDTQYF. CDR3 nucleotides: TGTGCCTGGAGGGTAGCGGGAGGGCTAGATACGCAGTATTTT.

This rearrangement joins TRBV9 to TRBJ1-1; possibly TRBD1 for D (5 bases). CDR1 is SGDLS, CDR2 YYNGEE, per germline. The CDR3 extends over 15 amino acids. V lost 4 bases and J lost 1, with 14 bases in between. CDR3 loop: CASSPRVIENTEAFF. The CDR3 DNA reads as TGTGCCAGCAGCCCCAGGGTAATAGAGAACACTGAAGCTTTCTTT.

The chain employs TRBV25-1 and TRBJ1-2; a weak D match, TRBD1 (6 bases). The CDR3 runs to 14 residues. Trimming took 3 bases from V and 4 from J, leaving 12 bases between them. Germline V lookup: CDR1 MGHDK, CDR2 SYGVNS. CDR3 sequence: CASSDTDRAYGYTF. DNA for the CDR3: TGTGCCAGCAGTGACACGGACAGAGCCTATGGCTACACCTTC.

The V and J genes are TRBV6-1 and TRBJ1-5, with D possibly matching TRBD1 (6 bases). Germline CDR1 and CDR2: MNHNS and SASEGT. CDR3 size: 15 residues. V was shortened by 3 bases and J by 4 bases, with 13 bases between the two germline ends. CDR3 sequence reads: CASSELGQWNQPQHF. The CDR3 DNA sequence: TGTGCCAGCAGTGAGTTAGGACAGTGGAATCAGCCCCAGCATTTT.

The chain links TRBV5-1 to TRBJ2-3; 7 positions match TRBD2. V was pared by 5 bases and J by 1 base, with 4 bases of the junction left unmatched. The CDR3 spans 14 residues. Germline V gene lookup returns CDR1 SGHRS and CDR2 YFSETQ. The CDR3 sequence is CASRWAGGTDTQYF. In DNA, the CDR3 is TGCGCCAGCAGATGGGCGGGAGGCACAGATACGCAGTATTTT.

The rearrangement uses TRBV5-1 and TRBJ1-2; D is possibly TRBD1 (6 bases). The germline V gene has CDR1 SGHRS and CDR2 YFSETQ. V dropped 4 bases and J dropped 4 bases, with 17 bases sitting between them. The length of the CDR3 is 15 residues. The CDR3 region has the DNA TGCGCCAGCAGCATTCCAGGACAGAAAACCTATGGCTACACCTTC. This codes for CASSIPGQKTYGYTF.

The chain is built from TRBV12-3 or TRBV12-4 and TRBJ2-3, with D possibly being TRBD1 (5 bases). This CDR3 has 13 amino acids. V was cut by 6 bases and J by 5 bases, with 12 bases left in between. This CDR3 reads CASSPPRGDTQYF. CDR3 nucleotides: TGTGCCAGCAGCCCACCTAGGGGAGATACGCAGTATTTT.

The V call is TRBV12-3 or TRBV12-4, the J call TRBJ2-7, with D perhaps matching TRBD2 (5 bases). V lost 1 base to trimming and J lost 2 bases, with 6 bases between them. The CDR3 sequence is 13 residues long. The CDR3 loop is CASSLGTPYEQYF. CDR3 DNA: TGTGCCAGCAGTTTAGGGACTCCCTACGAGCAGTACTTC.

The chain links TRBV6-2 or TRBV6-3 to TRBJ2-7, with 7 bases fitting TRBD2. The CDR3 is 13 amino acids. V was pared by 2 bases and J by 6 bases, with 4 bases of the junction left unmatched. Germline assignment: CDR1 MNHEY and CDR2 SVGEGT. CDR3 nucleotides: TGTGCCAGCAGTTACCCCGGGGAGGGCGAGCAGTACTTC. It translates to CASSYPGEGEQYF.

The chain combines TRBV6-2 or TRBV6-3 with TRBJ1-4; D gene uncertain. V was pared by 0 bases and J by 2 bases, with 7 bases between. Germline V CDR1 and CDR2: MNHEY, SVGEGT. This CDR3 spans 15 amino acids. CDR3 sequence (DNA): TGTGCCAGCAGTTACTCCGCGCGCACTAATGAAAAACTGTTTTTT. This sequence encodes CASSYSARTNEKLFF.

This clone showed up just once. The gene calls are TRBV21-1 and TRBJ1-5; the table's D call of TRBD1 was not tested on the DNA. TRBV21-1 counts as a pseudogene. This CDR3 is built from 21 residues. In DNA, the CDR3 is TGTGCCAGCAGCACAGAAACCGGGACAGGGGGCCGTTACTATAGCAATCAGCCCCAGCATTTT. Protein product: CASSTETGTGGRYYSNQPQHF.

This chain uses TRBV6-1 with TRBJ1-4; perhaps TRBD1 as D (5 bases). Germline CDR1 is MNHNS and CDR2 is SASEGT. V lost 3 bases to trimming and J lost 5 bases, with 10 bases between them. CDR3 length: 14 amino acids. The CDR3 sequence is CASSDWQGNEKLFF. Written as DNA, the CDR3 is TGTGCCAGCAGTGATTGGCAGGGCAATGAAAAACTGTTTTTT.